This TCR beta chain was observed in a study of OX40 agonist ivuxolimab in advanced cancers. Germline lookup yields CDR1 SGHDT and CDR2 YYEEEE. Trimming removed 4 bases from V and 2 bases from J, with 7 bases in between. There are 14 residues in the CDR3. This table comes from immunoSEQ multiplex PCR, and its TCRdb copy is limited to in-frame clones, with some not included. The sample lists 60,000 or so clones; 84% were seen once. The sequencing used CD4+ or CD8+ T cells sorted from blood, collected in a trial of the OX40 agonist ivuxolimab. The sequence came from an adult with an advanced solid tumor such as melanoma, head and neck, liver or kidney cancer. The chain combines TRBV5-6 with TRBJ2-6, with D unclear. The CDR3 here is CASSPWAGANVLTF. In DNA, the CDR3 is TGTGCCAGCAGCCCCTGGGCTGGGGCCAACGTCCTGACTTTC.